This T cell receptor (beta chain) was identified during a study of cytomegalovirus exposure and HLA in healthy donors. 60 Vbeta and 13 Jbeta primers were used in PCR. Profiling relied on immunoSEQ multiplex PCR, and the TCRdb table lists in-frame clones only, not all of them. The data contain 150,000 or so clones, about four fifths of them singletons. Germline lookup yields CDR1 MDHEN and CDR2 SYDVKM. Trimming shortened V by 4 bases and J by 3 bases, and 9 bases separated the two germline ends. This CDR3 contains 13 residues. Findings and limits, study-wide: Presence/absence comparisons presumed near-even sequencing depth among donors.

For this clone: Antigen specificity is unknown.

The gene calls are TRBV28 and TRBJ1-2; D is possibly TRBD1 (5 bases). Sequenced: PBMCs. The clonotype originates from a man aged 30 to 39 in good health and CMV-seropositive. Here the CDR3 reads CASSSRQYYGYTF. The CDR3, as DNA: TGTGCCAGCAGTTCCCGACAGTACTATGGCTACACCTTC.